Following are 5 T cell receptor beta chains from one sample sequenced in a study of T cells in Graves' hyperthyroidism and ophthalmopathy. RNA transcripts provided the source from which TCR beta CDR3 regions were amplified. First-round RT-PCR with HTBI primers amplified the TCR CDR3 region. TCRdb re-called the multiplex PCR reads through MiXCR, storing one row per CDR3 protein. The table records about 330,000 distinct CDR3 sequences, roughly 15% of them present only once. Input material: blood. The source is a woman aged 40 to 50 with Graves' ophthalmopathy.

The J gene is TRBJ2-7, the V gene TRBV4-1; D ambiguous. The CDR3 has 13 amino acids. Trimming took 1 base from V and 6 from J, leaving 10 bases between them. Germline V lookup: CDR1 MGHRA, CDR2 YSYEKL. In nucleotides, the CDR3 is TGCGCCAGCAGCCAAGTGGAGAGATTCGAGCAGTACTTC. Its translation is CASSQVERFEQYF.

As regards this clonotype: At one end, the junction sequence differs from germline, possibly due to a read error. This rearrangement joins TRBV6-1 to TRBJ1-1; D is unclear. The CDR3 spans 13 residues. Germline CDR1 is MNHNS and CDR2 is SASEGT. The CDR3 DNA reads as TGTGTCAGCAGTGTCGGATTCAACACTGAAGCTTTCTTT. Translating gives CVSSVGFNTEAFF.

This clonotype has at least ten counts. This chain uses TRBV3-1 with TRBJ2-5; D remains unclear. The CDR3 length is 16 residues. Germline-derived CDR1 and CDR2 are LGHDT and YNNKEL (reference sequence). The V and J ends lost 1 base and 5 bases respectively, with 17 bases between them. CDR3 residues: CASSQGGQRSMETQYF. CDR3 DNA: TGTGCCAGCAGCCAAGGTGGGCAGAGGAGCATGGAGACCCAGTACTTC.

About this clonotype itself: A much larger clone differs from this one at a single base, so this may be a read error. The chain uses TRBV5-1 and TRBJ1-5; possibly TRBD1 for D (6 bases). The V gene's germline CDR1 is SGHRS and CDR2 YFSETQ. The CDR3 extends over 14 amino acids. V dropped 6 bases and J dropped 6 bases, with 16 bases sitting between them. The CDR3 DNA reads TGCGCCAGCACCCCACAGGGACCGAGTCAGCCCCAGCATTTT. Amino acid sequence: CASTPQGPSQPQHF.

This clonotype was detected ten times or more. The V call is TRBV6-1, the J call TRBJ1-1; 9 bases agree with TRBD1. Trimming took 1 base from V and 3 from J; bases not matched to a gene: 0. The CDR3 loop spans 14 amino acids. CDR1 and CDR2 from the germline V gene are MNHNS and SASEGT. The CDR3 bases are TGTGCCAGCAGTGAAGACAGGGGGCACACTGAAGCTTTCTTT. Its translation is CASSEDRGHTEAFF.